A selection of T cell receptor beta chains follows, all from one sample in a study of beta chain features in type 1 diabetes. Measured with immunoSEQ multiplex PCR; TCRdb has only the in-frame clones, and not every one. There are some 150,000 clones in the sample; roughly a tenth occur only once, and about 0.66% lies in the top ten. The specimen sequenced was central memory CD4+ T cells from blood. Source of these receptors: a man younger than 35 in good health. Both conserved end residues are part of each CDR3. A D gene is named only where the DNA matches it firmly. The size of a clone is reported for some rows only, either as once, few or many, or as a class for expanded clones.

V gene: TRBV9; D gene: TRBD1; J gene: TRBJ2-1; clone size: NA; CDR3 DNA: TGTGCCAGCAGCGTAGGACAGGGGGGCGCTTACAATGAGCAGTTCTTC; CDR3 protein: CASSVGQGGAYNEQFF
V gene: TRBV30; D gene: NA; J gene: TRBJ1-5; clone size: NA; CDR3 DNA: TGTGCCTGGAGCTTGGGACAAACCAGCAATCAGCCCCAGCATTTT; CDR3 protein: CAWSLGQTSNQPQHF
V gene: TRBV7-9; D gene: NA; J gene: TRBJ2-5; clone size: few; CDR3 DNA: TGTGCCAGCAGCCCCCCGGAGGGACAAGAGACCCAGTACTTC; CDR3 protein: CASSPPEGQETQYF
V gene: TRBV10-3; D gene: TRBD1; J gene: TRBJ2-7; clone size: NA; CDR3 DNA: TGTGCCATCAGTGAGTCGCTAGGACAGGGTATTGGGCAGTACTTC; CDR3 protein: CAISESLGQGIGQYF
V gene: TRBV28; D gene: TRBD1; J gene: TRBJ2-7; clone size: NA; CDR3 DNA: TGTGCCAGCAGCCTAGGGGGCCGCTCCTACGAGCAGTACTTC; CDR3 protein: CASSLGGRSYEQYF
V gene: TRBV9; D gene: TRBD1; J gene: TRBJ1-2; clone size: NA; CDR3 DNA: TGTGCCAGCAGCGCCACACCCCGACAGGGGGCAAGTGGCTACACCTTC; CDR3 protein: CASSATPRQGASGYTF
V gene: TRBV7-2; D gene: NA; J gene: TRBJ1-4; clone size: NA; CDR3 DNA: TGTGCCAGCAGCTTAATGGGGCAGGGTGATGAAAAACTGTTTTTT; CDR3 protein: CASSLMGQGDEKLFF
V gene: TRBV28; D gene: NA; J gene: TRBJ2-3; clone size: NA; CDR3 DNA: TGTGCCAGCAGTCCCGTTTCGAGGGGGGGAAGCACAGATACGCAGTATTTT; CDR3 protein: CASSPVSRGGSTDTQYF
V gene: TRBV4-1; D gene: TRBD1; J gene: TRBJ1-2; clone size: NA; CDR3 DNA: TGCGCCAGCAGCCAAGATACAGGGGACTATGGCTACACCTTC; CDR3 protein: CASSQDTGDYGYTF
V gene: TRBV13; D gene: TRBD1; J gene: TRBJ1-3; clone size: few; CDR3 DNA: TGTGCCAGCAGCTTATGGGACAGGTACTCTGGAAACACCATATATTTT; CDR3 protein: CASSLWDRYSGNTIYF
V gene: TRBV7-9; D gene: NA; J gene: TRBJ2-3; clone size: many; CDR3 DNA: TGTGCCAGCAGCTTTGCTAGCGATGCAGATACGCAGTATTTT; CDR3 protein: CASSFASDADTQYF
V gene: TRBV5-1; D gene: TRBD1; J gene: TRBJ1-1; clone size: few; CDR3 DNA: TGCGCCAGCACCGGGACGACAGGGAGCCCTGAAGCTTTCTTT; CDR3 protein: CASTGTTGSPEAFF
V gene: TRBV14; D gene: TRBD2; J gene: TRBJ2-1; clone size: many; CDR3 DNA: TGTGCCAGCAGCCCGAGGACTAGTGGTGAGCAGTTCTTC; CDR3 protein: CASSPRTSGEQFF
V gene: TRBV28; D gene: NA; J gene: TRBJ2-5; clone size: few; CDR3 DNA: TGTGCCAGCAGTTCCATACCGGGAGCTCAAGAGACCCAGTACTTC; CDR3 protein: CASSSIPGAQETQYF
V gene: TRBV4-2; D gene: NA; J gene: TRBJ1-4; clone size: NA; CDR3 DNA: TGTGCCAGCAGCCAAGGGGCTGGGGCGGGGGATGAAAAACTGTTTTTT; CDR3 protein: CASSQGAGAGDEKLFF
V gene: TRBV7-2; D gene: TRBD2; J gene: TRBJ2-3; clone size: few; CDR3 DNA: TGTGCCAGCAGCCCTCCGGGACTAACAGATACGCAGTATTTT; CDR3 protein: CASSPPGLTDTQYF
V gene: TRBV28; D gene: NA; J gene: TRBJ2-7; clone size: NA; CDR3 DNA: TGTGCCAGCGTGGACAGCAAATCCTACGAGCAGTACTTC; CDR3 protein: CASVDSKSYEQYF
V gene: TRBV12-5; D gene: TRBD2; J gene: TRBJ2-3; clone size: NA; CDR3 DNA: TGTGCTAGTGCCTTGGGGACTAGCGGGGGAGTGGATACGCAGTATTTT; CDR3 protein: CASALGTSGGVDTQYF
V gene: TRBV19; D gene: TRBD1; J gene: TRBJ2-1; clone size: NA; CDR3 DNA: TGTGCCAGTACCCCACAGGGGCGCAATGAGCAGTTCTTC; CDR3 protein: CASTPQGRNEQFF
V gene: TRBV11-3; D gene: NA; J gene: TRBJ2-3; clone size: NA; CDR3 DNA: TGTGCCAGCAGCTTAGCTGGGCCAGATACGCAGTATTTT; CDR3 protein: CASSLAGPDTQYF
V gene: TRBV6-5; D gene: TRBD1; J gene: TRBJ1-4; clone size: NA; CDR3 DNA: TGTGCCAGCAGCGCCCGGGGACAGGGTGGCGAAAAACTGTTTTTT; CDR3 protein: CASSARGQGGEKLFF
V gene: TRBV11-2; D gene: TRBD2; J gene: TRBJ2-5; clone size: few; CDR3 DNA: TGTGCCAGCAGCTCAATCGTTTGGTCCGGGACTAAGATACAAGAGACCCAGTACTTC; CDR3 protein: CASSSIVWSGTKIQETQYF
V gene: TRBV2; D gene: TRBD1; J gene: TRBJ1-1; clone size: few; CDR3 DNA: TGTGCCAGCAGGGGGACAGGGACCGGCACTGAAGCTTTCTTT; CDR3 protein: CASRGTGTGTEAFF
V gene: TRBV18; D gene: NA; J gene: TRBJ1-1; clone size: few; CDR3 DNA: TGTGCCAGCTCACCAGTAGCGAACACTGAAGCTTTCTTT; CDR3 protein: CASSPVANTEAFF
V gene: TRBV7-8; D gene: NA; J gene: TRBJ1-2; clone size: few; CDR3 DNA: TGTGCCAGCAGCCCGGACTCTAACTATGGCTACACCTTC; CDR3 protein: CASSPDSNYGYTF
V gene: TRBV28; D gene: TRBD1; J gene: TRBJ1-5; clone size: NA; CDR3 DNA: TGTGCCAGCAGTTTAGACAGGGGGGGATATAGCAATCAGCCCCAGCATTTT; CDR3 protein: CASSLDRGGYSNQPQHF
V gene: TRBV2; D gene: TRBD2; J gene: TRBJ2-5; clone size: few; CDR3 DNA: TGTGCCAGCAACCCCCAGCGGGGGGTAGGGACCCAGTACTTC; CDR3 protein: CASNPQRGVGTQYF
V gene: TRBV18; D gene: NA; J gene: TRBJ2-7; clone size: NA; CDR3 DNA: TGTGCCAGCTCACCACGTCCCTATCCAACCTACGAGCAGTACTTC; CDR3 protein: CASSPRPYPTYEQYF
V gene: TRBV7-2; D gene: TRBD1; J gene: TRBJ2-5; clone size: NA; CDR3 DNA: TGTGCCAGCAGCTTCCAACCGGGACAGGGTGCGGGAGAGACCCAGTACTTC; CDR3 protein: CASSFQPGQGAGETQYF
V gene: TRBV19; D gene: NA; J gene: TRBJ2-7; clone size: few; CDR3 DNA: TGTGCCAGTAGGGGGCTGTGGAACGAGCAGTACTTC; CDR3 protein: CASRGLWNEQYF
V gene: TRBV28; D gene: NA; J gene: TRBJ2-7; clone size: few; CDR3 DNA: TGTGCCAGCAGTCCCCCGCGGGGCGAGCAGTACTTC; CDR3 protein: CASSPPRGEQYF
V gene: TRBV14; D gene: TRBD2; J gene: TRBJ2-2; clone size: NA; CDR3 DNA: TGTGCCAGCAGCGGGCGACTAGCGGGGATGCCCGGGGAGCTGTTTTTT; CDR3 protein: CASSGRLAGMPGELFF
V gene: TRBV11-2; D gene: NA; J gene: TRBJ2-7; clone size: few; CDR3 DNA: TGTGCCAGCAGCCGGGACTCCCCCTACGAGCAGTACTTC; CDR3 protein: CASSRDSPYEQYF
V gene: TRBV12-5; D gene: TRBD2; J gene: TRBJ2-5; clone size: NA; CDR3 DNA: TGTGCTAGTGGTTTGGGGCTAGCGGGGGGGCTTGAGACCCAGTACTTC; CDR3 protein: CASGLGLAGGLETQYF
V gene: TRBV7-2; D gene: TRBD1; J gene: TRBJ1-5; clone size: NA; CDR3 DNA: TGTGCCAGCAGCAGTACAGGGGACGGACAGCCCCAGCATTTT; CDR3 protein: CASSSTGDGQPQHF
V gene: TRBV7-8; D gene: NA; J gene: TRBJ2-7; clone size: few; CDR3 DNA: TGTGCCAGCAGCTCCGGGGAAATCTCCTACGAGCAGTACTTC; CDR3 protein: CASSSGEISYEQYF
V gene: TRBV28; D gene: NA; J gene: TRBJ1-5; clone size: few; CDR3 DNA: TGTGCCAGCATCCAACAGGGAAATCAGCCCCAGCATTTT; CDR3 protein: CASIQQGNQPQHF
V gene: TRBV6-5; D gene: NA; J gene: TRBJ1-2; clone size: few; CDR3 DNA: TGTGCCAGCAGTTCCCCGCCGGGGGGGGACTATGGCTACACCTTC; CDR3 protein: CASSSPPGGDYGYTF
V gene: TRBV6-1; D gene: NA; J gene: TRBJ2-7; clone size: NA; CDR3 DNA: TGTGCCAGCGTTGACGGCGGGAATTACGAGCAGTACTTC; CDR3 protein: CASVDGGNYEQYF
V gene: TRBV29-1; D gene: NA; J gene: TRBJ2-1; clone size: NA; CDR3 DNA: TGCAGCGTTGAGAAAGGGACTGGTAGCTCCTACAATGAGCAGTTCTTC; CDR3 protein: CSVEKGTGSSYNEQFF
V gene: TRBV11-2; D gene: TRBD1; J gene: TRBJ2-7; clone size: many; CDR3 DNA: TGTGCCAGCAGCCTGACCGGACAGGGCGGAGAGCAGTACTTC; CDR3 protein: CASSLTGQGGEQYF
V gene: TRBV6-5; D gene: TRBD1; J gene: TRBJ1-2; clone size: few; CDR3 DNA: TGTGCCAGCAGTTATATGGGACAGGGACTTGGCTACACCTTC; CDR3 protein: CASSYMGQGLGYTF
V gene: TRBV6-5; D gene: NA; J gene: TRBJ2-3; clone size: NA; CDR3 DNA: TGTGCCAGCAGTAGACCGGGACACCCCACAGATACGCAGTATTTT; CDR3 protein: CASSRPGHPTDTQYF
V gene: TRBV18; D gene: NA; J gene: TRBJ2-3; clone size: few; CDR3 DNA: TGTGCCAGCTCACTCAACAGGGCTAGCACAGATACGCAGTATTTT; CDR3 protein: CASSLNRASTDTQYF
V gene: TRBV29-1; D gene: TRBD2; J gene: TRBJ2-3; clone size: NA; CDR3 DNA: TGCAGCGTTGAAACCCTAGCGGGGGGTGGCACAGATACGCAGTATTTT; CDR3 protein: CSVETLAGGGTDTQYF
V gene: TRBV7-3; D gene: NA; J gene: TRBJ2-1; clone size: NA; CDR3 DNA: TGTGCCAGCAGCCCCCGGGTAGATAGTAATGAGCAGTTCTTC; CDR3 protein: CASSPRVDSNEQFF
V gene: TRBV11-2; D gene: NA; J gene: TRBJ1-2; clone size: NA; CDR3 DNA: TGTGCCAGCAGCCGACAGGAAGGGGGCTACACCTTC; CDR3 protein: CASSRQEGGYTF
V gene: TRBV18; D gene: TRBD1; J gene: TRBJ1-1; clone size: NA; CDR3 DNA: TGTGCCAGCTCAAGAGGGACAGCAAATCTTGAAGCTTTCTTT; CDR3 protein: CASSRGTANLEAFF
V gene: TRBV6-1; D gene: NA; J gene: TRBJ1-4; clone size: NA; CDR3 DNA: TGTGCCAGCAGTGAAAGGGGCCCTGAAAAACTGTTTTTT; CDR3 protein: CASSERGPEKLFF
V gene: TRBV5-1; D gene: NA; J gene: TRBJ2-1; clone size: NA; CDR3 DNA: TGCGCCAGCAGCTATAGCGAGGACAATGAGCAGTTCTTC; CDR3 protein: CASSYSEDNEQFF
V gene: TRBV11-1; D gene: NA; J gene: TRBJ1-6; clone size: NA; CDR3 DNA: TGTGCCAGCAGCTTGGGAGGCAGTGTGAATTCACCCCTCCACTTT; CDR3 protein: CASSLGGSVNSPLHF
V gene: TRBV5-1; D gene: TRBD1; J gene: TRBJ2-7; clone size: NA; CDR3 DNA: TGCGCCAGCAGCTTTGCACAGGGGAGCCACGAGCAGTACTTC; CDR3 protein: CASSFAQGSHEQYF
V gene: TRBV6-6; D gene: TRBD1; J gene: TRBJ2-5; clone size: NA; CDR3 DNA: TGTGCCAGCAGTCGAACGCGGACAGGGAGTGAGACCCAGTACTTC; CDR3 protein: CASSRTRTGSETQYF
V gene: TRBV6-5; D gene: TRBD1; J gene: TRBJ1-5; clone size: NA; CDR3 DNA: TGTGCCAGCAGGGACAGGGGAATAGGACCCCAGCATTTT; CDR3 protein: CASRDRGIGPQHF